The next 20 T cell receptor beta chains were all read from a single sample in a study of blood T cell repertoires in COVID-19. Using immunoSEQ multiplex PCR, the repertoire was profiled, and TCRdb retains in-frame clones only, with some absent. The sample lists about 24,000 clones, approximately 85% occurring once. The sample comprised peripheral blood. The receptors were sampled from a human donor with active COVID-19. The donor label of this sample is uncertain.

The V and J genes are TRBV28 and TRBJ1-6; D may be TRBD1 (5 bases). Trimming pared 7 bases from V and 4 bases from J, leaving 11 bases between. This CDR3 is built from 14 residues. Germline CDR1 and CDR2: MDHEN and SYDVKM. The CDR3 coding sequence is TGTGCCAGCACCGGGGGTTATTATAATTCACCCCTCCACTTT. Translated: CASTGGYYNSPLHF.

This clone was counted a single time. The rearrangement joins TRBV27 to TRBJ2-2, with 11 bases lining up with TRBD2. Germline lookup yields CDR1 MNHEY and CDR2 SMNVEV (reference sequence). This CDR3 comprises 21 residues. V lost 5 bases to trimming and J lost 0 bases; unmatched junction nucleotides: 17. CDR3 in DNA: TGTGCCAGCAGTCCCACCGGGACACTCCGACTAGCGGGATCGAACACCGGGGAGCTGTTTTTT. This codes for CASSPTGTLRLAGSNTGELFF.

CDR3 protein: CASSSPGGQQETQYF. DNA for the CDR3: TGCGCCAGCAGCTCACCGGGAGGGCAACAAGAGACCCAGTACTTC. The J gene is TRBJ2-5, the V gene TRBV5-1, with 8 bases fitting TRBD2. The germline CDR1 and CDR2 sequences are SGHRS and YFSETQ. The CDR3 sequence is 15 residues long. Losses at the gene ends were 3 bases for V and 2 bases for J; bases not matched to a gene: 6.

The CDR3 region is CASSIDALGQGGTEAFF. CDR3 DNA sequence: TGTGCCAGTAGTATAGATGCTTTGGGACAGGGAGGAACTGAAGCTTTCTTT. The gene calls are TRBV19 and TRBJ1-1; 9 bases agree with TRBD1. The CDR3 is made up of 17 amino acids. Germline V gene lookup returns CDR1 LNHDA and CDR2 SQIVND (reference sequence). V dropped 0 bases and J dropped 5; count of bases not matched to a gene: 10.

This sequence joins TRBV7-3 and TRBJ2-1; D unresolved. The germline V gene encodes CDR1 SGHTA and CDR2 FQGTGA. The CDR3 loop spans 15 amino acids. The V and J ends lost 2 bases and 2 bases respectively, with 10 bases between them. The CDR3, as DNA: TGTGCCAGCAGCTTAGAAGCGACTCCCTACAATGAGCAGTTCTTC. This gives the protein CASSLEATPYNEQFF.

The CDR3 sequence is CASSLMRDTQYF. CDR3 DNA sequence: TGCGCCAGCAGCTTAATGCGGGATACGCAGTATTTT. The V call is TRBV5-1, the J call TRBJ2-3, with no clear D. Germline V lookup: CDR1 SGHRS, CDR2 YFSETQ. The CDR3 sequence is 12 residues long. Trimming shortened V by 2 bases and J by 6 bases, and 7 bases separated the two germline ends.

V gene TRBV19 combines with J gene TRBJ1-1; D is perhaps TRBD1 (6 bases). The length of the CDR3 is 14 residues. Germline CDR1 is LNHDA and CDR2 is SQIVND (reference sequence). V lost 3 bases, J lost 5 bases, and 13 bases lay in between. The CDR3 here is CASSMGGLGTEAFF. The CDR3, as DNA: TGTGCCAGTAGTATGGGGGGGCTGGGAACTGAAGCTTTCTTT.

The chain carries TRBV14 and TRBJ1-1; 8 nucleotides match TRBD1. V dropped 3 bases and J dropped 3; count of bases not matched to a gene: 6. Per the germline V gene, CDR1 is SGHDN and CDR2 is FVKESK. CDR3 size: 15 residues. The CDR3 nucleotides are TGTGCCAGCAGCCAGGGGAGGACAGGGTACACTGAAGCTTTCTTT. This translates into CASSQGRTGYTEAFF.

This clone occurred once. The CDR3 DNA follows: TGCGCCAGCAGCCGAAATAGCGGGGGGCTTACCGGGGAGCTGTTTTTT. Translation: CASSRNSGGLTGELFF. The V gene is TRBV4-1, the J gene TRBJ2-2, with 10 bases lining up with TRBD2. Germline CDR1 reads MGHRA; CDR2 reads YSYEKL. CDR3 size: 16 residues. V gave up 4 bases and J gave up 5 bases; unmatched junction bases: 7.

This sequence joins TRBV7-9 and TRBJ2-1; 12 bases map to TRBD2. The CDR3 is 19 residues long. Losses at the gene ends were 1 base for V and 8 bases for J; bases not matched to a gene: 15. Looked up from germline, CDR1 is SEHNR and CDR2 is FQNEAQ (reference sequence). The CDR3 DNA follows: TGTGCCAGCAGCTTAGGGGGGACTAGCGGGTGGTCTAGGGGAGATGAGCAGTTCTTC. Its protein is CASSLGGTSGWSRGDEQFF.

The chain links TRBV10-3 to TRBJ2-3, with 14 bases that match TRBD2. This CDR3 comprises 16 residues. Looked up from germline, CDR1 is ENHRY and CDR2 is SYGVKD. With 6 bases clipped from V and 4 bases from J, the junction kept 6 bases outside the gene matches. DNA of the CDR3: TGTGCCATCAGCGGGGGACTAGCGGGAGTGGCAGATACGCAGTATTTT. This sequence encodes CAISGGLAGVADTQYF.

CDR3 sequence: CSVVAGSRTEAFF. The CDR3 nucleotides are TGCAGCGTGGTGGCAGGGTCTCGCACTGAAGCTTTCTTT. The gene calls are TRBV29-1 and TRBJ1-1, with a weak D call TRBD1 (5 bases). Trimming left V 6 bases short and J 4 bases short, with 15 bases between. The germline gives CDR1 SQVTM, CDR2 ANQGSEA. This CDR3 is built from 13 residues.

This rearrangement joins TRBV9 to TRBJ2-5; D possibly corresponds to TRBD1 (6 bases). Trimming took off 2 bases at V and 4 bases at J, with 9 bases between the two ends. Germline V gene data show CDR1 as SGDLS and CDR2 as YYNGEE. The CDR3 spans 13 residues. The CDR3 nucleotides are TGTGCCAGCAGCGTGGCAGGGGTAGAGACCCAGTACTTC. Amino acid sequence: CASSVAGVETQYF.

This clone has just one count. The chain is built from TRBV6-5 and TRBJ1-6, with 9 bases aligning to TRBD1. With 0 bases clipped from V and 11 bases from J, the junction kept 5 bases outside the gene matches. CDR3 length: 15 amino acids. CDR1 is MNHEY, CDR2 SVGAGI, per germline. CDR3 loop: CASSYSGTGKPPLHF. CDR3 nucleotides: TGTGCCAGCAGTTACTCGGGGACAGGGAAGCCACCCCTCCACTTT.

V is TRBV6-5 and J is TRBJ1-2, with D possibly being TRBD1 (5 bases). The ends were cut back, 2 bases at V and 8 bases at J, with 21 bases in the middle. CDR1 is MNHEY and CDR2 is SVGAGI in the germline V gene. The CDR3 sequence is 16 residues long. The CDR3 nucleotides read TGTGCCAGCAGTTACGGCAGGGATGGGATCCTGCGGGGCTACACCTTC. Its protein product is CASSYGRDGILRGYTF.

This clone appeared a single time. In DNA, the CDR3 is TGTGCCAGCAGCACCGGGACTAGCGGGGGGGCGGCAGATACGCAGTATTTT. Amino acid sequence: CASSTGTSGGAADTQYF. This chain uses TRBV9 with TRBJ2-3; TRBD2 matches 16 bases. The CDR3 contains 17 residues. The junction had 6 bases not matched to a gene; V was cut back by 4 bases and J by 4 bases. CDR1 and CDR2 from the germline V gene are SGDLS and YYNGEE.

The V and J genes are TRBV7-2 and TRBJ1-4, with 8 bases fitting TRBD1. The germline V gene encodes CDR1 SGHTA and CDR2 FQGNSA. V lost 6 bases and J lost 3; bases outside the gene matches: 3. The CDR3 extends over 14 amino acids. The CDR3 spells CASRPGQANEKLFF. CDR3 sequence (DNA): TGTGCCAGCAGACCGGGACAGGCTAATGAAAAACTGTTTTTT.

The chain employs TRBV29-1 and TRBJ2-1; D is perhaps TRBD1 (6 bases). Trimming pared 6 bases from V and 4 bases from J, leaving 13 bases between. CDR1 SQVTM and CDR2 ANQGSEA come from the germline V gene. The CDR3 consists of 13 residues. In nucleotides, the CDR3 is TGCAGCGTCGGGTCGGACAGATACAATGAGCAGTTCTTC. Protein sequence: CSVGSDRYNEQFF.

CDR3 residues: CASSLATSGGVYNEQFF. CDR3 nucleotide sequence: TGCGCCAGCAGCTTGGCGACTAGCGGGGGGGTATACAATGAGCAGTTCTTC. The chain recombines TRBV5-1 with TRBJ2-1; TRBD2 agrees at 14 bases. J gave up 4 bases and V 0 bases, and 3 bases lay outside the gene matches. The CDR3 has 17 amino acids. Germline V gene sequence: CDR1 SGHRS, CDR2 YFSETQ.

The genes are TRBV28 and TRBJ1-5, with a tentative D call TRBD1 (6 bases). Trimming took 6 bases from V and 6 from J, leaving 18 bases between them. The CDR3 consists of 15 residues. Germline assignment: CDR1 MDHEN and CDR2 SYDVKM. CDR3 in DNA: TGTGCCAGCAGCCCATCAGGGGCCGTTGGTCAGCCCCAGCATTTT. This codes for CASSPSGAVGQPQHF.